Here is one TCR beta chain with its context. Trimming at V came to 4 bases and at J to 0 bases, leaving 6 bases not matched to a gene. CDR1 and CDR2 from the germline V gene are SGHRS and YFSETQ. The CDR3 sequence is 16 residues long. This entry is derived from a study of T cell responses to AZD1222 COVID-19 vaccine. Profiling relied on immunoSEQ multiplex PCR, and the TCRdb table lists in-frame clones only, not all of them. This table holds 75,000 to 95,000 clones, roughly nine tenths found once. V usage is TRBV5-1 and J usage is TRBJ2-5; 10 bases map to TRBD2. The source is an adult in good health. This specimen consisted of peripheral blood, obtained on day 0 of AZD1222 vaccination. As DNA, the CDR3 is TGCGCCAGCAGCCCGGAAGCGGGGGGGTACCAAGAGACCCAGTACTTC. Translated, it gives CASSPEAGGYQETQYF.